A single sample gave rise to the 31 T cell receptor beta chains below, sequenced in a study of shared clonotypes between healthy human individuals. TCRdb keeps only in-frame clones here, not all; method: immunoSEQ multiplex PCR. Here the sample spans about 79,000 clones, over 55% being singletons. Sequencing was performed on memory CD8+ T cells sorted from blood. Sample subset: CD45RO+ cells pooled with CCR7-negative TemRA cells. Receptor source: a man younger than 45 in good health.

The chain carries TRBV30 and TRBJ1-4; 7 bases are shared with TRBD1. This CDR3 contains 16 residues. Germline V gene lookup returns CDR1 GTSNPN and CDR2 SVGIG (reference sequence). V gave up 2 bases and J gave up 10 bases; unmatched junction bases: 16. CDR3 protein: CAWSPPTAGGRRKLFF. The CDR3 nucleotides are TGTGCCTGGAGTCCGCCCACGGCAGGGGGTCGGAGAAAACTGTTTTTT.

V is TRBV5-4 and J is TRBJ1-2; maybe TRBD1 (5 bases). Trimming took off 7 bases at V and 4 bases at J, with 20 bases between the two ends. CDR3 size: 15 residues. Germline CDR1 SGHNT, CDR2 YYREEE (reference sequence). The chain's CDR3 is CASAPGRDLFYGYTF. Here the CDR3 DNA reads TGTGCCAGCGCCCCCGGCAGGGATCTCTTCTATGGCTACACCTTC.

This clone came up a few times. The V and J genes are TRBV18 and TRBJ2-2, with TRBD1 identical over 7 bases. The trim removed 2 bases at V and 5 bases at J, leaving 5 bases unmatched. The CDR3 loop spans 15 amino acids. CDR1 and CDR2 (germline): KGHSH, LQKENI. CDR3 region: CASSPAGTATGELFF. The CDR3 DNA reads TGTGCCAGCTCACCAGCAGGGACAGCGACCGGGGAGCTGTTTTTT.

This clone occurred many times. V usage is TRBV28 and J usage is TRBJ2-1; 10 bases align to TRBD2. The CDR3 consists of 16 residues. The V gene's germline CDR1 is MDHEN and CDR2 SYDVKM. V lost 4 bases, J lost 7 bases, and 10 bases stayed unmatched. The CDR3 loop is CASSSRSGRAENEQFF. CDR3 nucleotide sequence: TGTGCCAGCAGTTCAAGGAGCGGGAGGGCCGAGAATGAGCAGTTCTTC.

This chain joins TRBV25-1 and TRBJ2-1, with TRBD1 identical over 9 bases. The CDR3 length is 14 residues. Trimming took 3 bases from V and 7 from J; bases not matched to a gene: 4. Germline V lookup: CDR1 MGHDK, CDR2 SYGVNS. The CDR3 DNA sequence: TGTGCCAGCAGTGATGGACAGGGGTGGAATGAGCAGTTCTTC. This encodes CASSDGQGWNEQFF. Using reference TRBV25-1 and TRBJ2-1 for the parts outside the CDR3, the full variable domain is EADIYQTPRYLVIGTGKKITLECSQTMGHDKMYWYQQDPGMELHLIHYSYGVNSTEKGDLSSESTVSRIRTEHFPLTLESARPSHTSQYLCASSDGQGWNEQFFGPGTRLTVL.

The chain has TRBV4-1 and TRBJ2-1, with 7 nucleotides matching TRBD2. The CDR3 spans 15 residues. CDR1 is MGHRA, CDR2 YSYEKL, per germline. J gave up 3 bases and V 5 bases, and 7 bases lay outside the gene matches. CDR3 loop: CASSNGGIYYNEQFF. CDR3 sequence (DNA): TGCGCCAGCAGCAACGGGGGGATCTACTACAATGAGCAGTTCTTC.

The gene calls are TRBV25-1 and TRBJ2-5; possible D gene TRBD2, 5 bases. The V gene lost 4 bases and the J gene lost 6 bases, with 15 bases spanning the gap. The CDR3 sequence is 14 residues long. CDR1 is MGHDK, CDR2 SYGVNS, per germline. DNA for the CDR3: TGTGCCAGCAGTGCCCCTAGCCCGAGTCAGACCCAGTACTTC. This gives the protein CASSAPSPSQTQYF.

This clone has a handful of counts. The CDR3 coding sequence is TGTGCCAGCAGCTTTAGTACATGGTCGGGTGCGGACTCCCAGCCCCAGCATTTT. Translated: CASSFSTWSGADSQPQHF. V and J are TRBV5-4 and TRBJ1-5; no firm D call. Between the trimmed V and J ends, which lost 2 bases and 7 bases, there was a span of 25 bases. Germline CDR1 SGHNT, CDR2 YYREEE (reference sequence). The CDR3 has 18 amino acids.

CDR3 bases: TGTGCCAGCAGGGGGACAGACTACAATGAGCAGTTCTTC. This encodes CASRGTDYNEQFF. The chain is built from TRBV5-5 and TRBJ2-1; 7 bases map to TRBD1. V shed 5 bases and J 3 bases; nucleotides not matched to a gene: 2. The CDR3 has 13 residues. The germline V gene encodes CDR1 SGHKS and CDR2 YYEKEE (reference sequence).

The chain couples TRBV5-6 to TRBJ2-1; D is possibly TRBD2 (6 bases). The CDR3 consists of 15 residues. The germline CDR1 and CDR2 sequences are SGHDT and YYEEEE. Trimming shortened V by 4 bases and J by 4 bases, and 15 bases separated the two germline ends. The CDR3 DNA follows: TGTGCCAGCAGCCGCCGGGGAGGTCAATACAATGAGCAGTTCTTC. Translating it yields CASSRRGGQYNEQFF.

The chain couples TRBV9 to TRBJ2-7, with 9 bases matching TRBD1. The length of the CDR3 is 14 residues. J gave up 1 base and V 4 bases, and 3 bases lay outside the gene matches. Germline assignment: CDR1 SGDLS and CDR2 YYNGEE. The CDR3 protein is CASSSGTGSYEQYF. The CDR3 bases are TGTGCCAGCAGCTCTGGGACAGGGTCCTACGAGCAGTACTTC. Full variable domain (missing parts from reference TRBV9 and TRBJ2-7): DSGVTQTPKHLITATGQRVTLRCSPRSGDLSVYWYQQSLDQGLQFLIQYYNGEERAKGNILERFSAQQFPDLHSELNLSSLELGDSALYFCASSSGTGSYEQYFGPGTRLTVT.

V is TRBV7-8 and J is TRBJ2-1; weak D call: TRBD2 (5 bases). CDR1 and CDR2 from the germline V gene are SGHVS and FQNEAQ. V lost 1 base and J 9 bases, leaving 10 bases between the germline ends. This CDR3 is 13 amino acids long. The CDR3: CASSLELVSEQFF. The CDR3, as DNA: TGTGCCAGCAGCTTAGAACTAGTTAGTGAGCAGTTCTTC.

The table lists this clone with many counts. The sample has other DNA sequences that encode this CDR3 too. V and J are TRBV6-5 and TRBJ2-7; no clear D. The CDR3 has 13 amino acids. V was pared by 0 bases and J by 1 base, with 4 bases between. Germline CDR1 and CDR2: MNHEY and SVGAGI. DNA of the CDR3: TGTGCCAGCAGTTACTCGAGTTCCTACGAGCAGTACTTC. Translating gives CASSYSSSYEQYF.

The chain couples TRBV6-1 to TRBJ1-1; 12 bases fit TRBD1. From germline, CDR1 is MNHNS and CDR2 SASEGT. The CDR3 loop spans 18 amino acids. Unmatched junction bases numbered 8, after V lost 2 bases and J lost 1 base. In DNA form, the CDR3 reads TGTGCCAGCAGTGAATTCGGTCCGGGACAGGGGGCGAACACTGAAGCTTTCTTT. It encodes CASSEFGPGQGANTEAFF.

The gene calls are TRBV5-1 and TRBJ2-7; 8 bases map to TRBD1. The CDR3 is made up of 13 amino acids. V gave up 4 bases and J gave up 5 bases; unmatched junction bases: 5. CDR1 is SGHRS and CDR2 is YFSETQ in the germline V gene. CDR3 in DNA: TGCGCCAGCAGCAACCAGGGGGCAGACGAGCAGTACTTC. Amino acids: CASSNQGADEQYF.

Only a few counts were recorded for this clone. The chain has TRBV29-1 and TRBJ1-1; D is ambiguous. The CDR3 is 12 residues long. CDR1 SQVTM and CDR2 ANQGSEA come from the germline V gene. Trimming cost V 4 bases and J 1 base, with 7 bases left between them. This chain's CDR3 is CSVAGPNTEAFF. In nucleotides, the CDR3 is TGCAGCGTTGCAGGCCCGAACACTGAAGCTTTCTTT.

V usage is TRBV28 and J usage is TRBJ1-4; 12 bases align to TRBD1. The CDR3 is made up of 17 amino acids. Germline V gene lookup returns CDR1 MDHEN and CDR2 SYDVKM. After removal of 6 bases from V and 3 bases from J, the junction contained 8 bases not matched to a gene. This chain's CDR3 is CASSRRDRGLPNEKLFF. The CDR3 DNA sequence: TGTGCCAGCAGCCGCCGGGACAGGGGGCTCCCTAATGAAAAACTGTTTTTT.

This clone was detected a few times. The chain has TRBV5-8 and TRBJ2-1; 16 nucleotides agree with TRBD2. Germline-derived CDR1 and CDR2 are SGHTS and YDEGEE. The V segment lost 4 bases and the J segment 0 bases; nucleotides outside the gene matches: 7. The CDR3 length is 19 residues. CDR3 DNA: TGTGCCAGCAGCAGGGGACTAGCGGGAGGGCCGAGCTCCTACAATGAGCAGTTCTTC. Translation gives CASSRGLAGGPSSYNEQFF.

The J gene is TRBJ1-5, the V gene TRBV11-3; D gene ambiguous. The CDR3 length is 12 residues. CDR1 SGHNT and CDR2 YENEEA come from the germline V gene. V lost 8 bases and J lost 0, with 5 bases in between. The CDR3 DNA is TGTGCCAGCGCCGATAGCAATCAGCCCCAGCATTTT. It codes for CASADSNQPQHF.

There are many counts of this clone. CDR3 sequence reads: CASSNATGGGDTQYF. The CDR3 nucleotides read TGTGCCAGCAGTAACGCTACCGGTGGAGGGGATACGCAGTATTTT. J is TRBJ2-3 and V is TRBV25-1; D is possibly TRBD2 (6 bases). The CDR3 length is 15 residues. Germline CDR1 and CDR2: MGHDK and SYGVNS. The V end was cut by 5 bases, the J end by 6 bases, with 18 bases between. Supplemented by reference TRBV25-1 and TRBJ2-3, the full variable domain reads EADIYQTPRYLVIGTGKKITLECSQTMGHDKMYWYQQDPGMELHLIHYSYGVNSTEKGDLSSESTVSRIRTEHFPLTLESARPSHTSQYLCASSNATGGGDTQYFGPGTRLTVL.

V usage is TRBV30 and J usage is TRBJ1-2; possibly TRBD1 for D (6 bases). This CDR3 contains 13 residues. The V gene's germline CDR1 is GTSNPN and CDR2 SVGIG (reference sequence). Trimming removed 2 bases from V and 6 bases from J, with 13 bases in between. The CDR3, as DNA: TGTGCCTGGAGTTACAGGGAGGGGCATGGCTACACCTTC. This sequence encodes CAWSYREGHGYTF.

This clone occurred a few times. This chain's CDR3 is CASSLTSGYEETQYF. For the CDR3, the DNA is TGTGCCAGCAGTCTGACTAGCGGATACGAAGAGACCCAGTACTTC. The genes are TRBV28 and TRBJ2-5, with TRBD2 identical over 9 bases. CDR1 is MDHEN and CDR2 is SYDVKM in the germline V gene. The CDR3 spans 15 residues. The ends lost 5 bases at V and 3 bases at J; junction bases unmatched: 7.

This chain links TRBV27 with TRBJ2-7, with D possibly being TRBD1 or TRBD2 (5 bases each). This CDR3 has 14 amino acids. Trimming pared 6 bases from V and 0 bases from J, leaving 12 bases between. Germline CDR1 MNHEY, CDR2 SMNVEV (reference sequence). CDR3 coding DNA: TGTGCCAGCAGGGGGACGGCAAGCTCCTACGAGCAGTACTTC. This codes for CASRGTASSYEQYF.

This chain connects TRBV2 to TRBJ1-1; D may be TRBD1 (5 bases). CDR3 length equals 15 residues. Germline V CDR1 and CDR2: SNHLY, FYNNEI. Trimming stripped 2 bases from V and 0 bases from J, with 10 bases between. The CDR3 DNA is TGTGCCAGCAGTGAACTTGGGGGGGTGAACACTGAAGCTTTCTTT. Residues: CASSELGGVNTEAFF.

The rearrangement uses TRBV29-1 and TRBJ1-2; 9 bases align to TRBD1. Germline CDR1 is SQVTM and CDR2 is ANQGSEA. Trimming cost V 7 bases and J 6 bases; bases outside gene matches: 18. CDR3 length: 16 residues. The CDR3 DNA sequence: TGCAGCGACCTAGATCTCTTAACCGGGACAGGGCATGGCTACACCTTC. Protein sequence: CSDLDLLTGTGHGYTF. Drawing the rest from reference TRBV29-1 and TRBJ1-2, the complete variable domain is SAVISQKPSRDICQRGTSLTIQCQVDSQVTMMFWYRQQPGQSLTLIATANQGSEATYESGFVIDKFPISRPNLTFSTLTVSNMSPEDSSIYLCSDLDLLTGTGHGYTFGSGTRLTVV.

Notes on this clone: A far more abundant clone sits one base away, making this likely a read error. This chain connects TRBV7-6 to TRBJ2-7; the D call may be TRBD1 or TRBD2 (5 bases each). Germline lookup yields CDR1 SGHVS and CDR2 FNYEAQ. CDR3 length equals 16 residues. Deletions cut 5 bases from V and 3 bases from J, with 20 bases between. The CDR3 sequence is CASSALRGAVYYEQYF. The CDR3 DNA is TGTGCCAGCAGCGCCCTCAGAGGGGCCGTCTACTACGAGCAGTACTTC.

About this clone itself: A far larger clone is one base from this, pointing to a likely read error. The gene calls are TRBV5-4 and TRBJ2-1; 8 bases align to TRBD2. The CDR3 extends over 19 amino acids. CDR1 SGHNT and CDR2 YYREEE come from the germline V gene (reference sequence). J lost 0 bases, V lost 4 bases, and 15 bases had no gene match. This CDR3 reads CASSQDRGDSGSSYNEQFF. CDR3 DNA sequence: TGTGCCAGCAGCCAAGATCGAGGAGACAGCGGGAGCTCCTACAATGAGCAGTTCTTC.

This rearrangement joins TRBV19 to TRBJ2-7; D possibly corresponds to TRBD1 (6 bases). CDR1 and CDR2 (germline): LNHDA, SQIVND (reference sequence). Trimming cost V 3 bases and J 5 bases, with 11 bases left between them. The CDR3 extends over 13 amino acids. CDR3: CASSIRGTHEQYF. CDR3 DNA: TGTGCCAGTAGTATTAGGGGGACACACGAGCAGTACTTC.

The chain couples TRBV28 to TRBJ2-7; 9 positions match TRBD2. The length of the CDR3 is 14 residues. Unmatched junction bases numbered 2, after V lost 3 bases and J lost 2 bases. Germline-derived CDR1 and CDR2 are MDHEN and SYDVKM. The CDR3 sequence: CASSFLAGPYEQYF. CDR3 sequence (DNA): TGTGCCAGCAGTTTCCTAGCGGGACCCTACGAGCAGTACTTC.

The chain uses TRBV6-5 and TRBJ2-3; a weak D match, TRBD1 (5 bases). CDR3 length equals 14 residues. V lost 0 bases, J lost 5 bases, and 9 bases lay in between. CDR1 and CDR2 from the germline V gene are MNHEY and SVGAGI. CDR3 amino acids: CASSYSKGIDTQYF. As DNA, the CDR3 is TGTGCCAGCAGTTACTCGAAGGGGATAGATACGCAGTATTTT.

The chain joins TRBV6-5 to TRBJ2-1; D remains unclear. This CDR3 contains 11 residues. Germline V gene lookup returns CDR1 MNHEY and CDR2 SVGAGI. V was trimmed by 2 bases and J by 9 bases, leaving 5 bases between them. The DNA for the CDR3 is TGTGCCAGCAGTTACGGGATTGAGCAGTTCTTC. As protein: CASSYGIEQFF.